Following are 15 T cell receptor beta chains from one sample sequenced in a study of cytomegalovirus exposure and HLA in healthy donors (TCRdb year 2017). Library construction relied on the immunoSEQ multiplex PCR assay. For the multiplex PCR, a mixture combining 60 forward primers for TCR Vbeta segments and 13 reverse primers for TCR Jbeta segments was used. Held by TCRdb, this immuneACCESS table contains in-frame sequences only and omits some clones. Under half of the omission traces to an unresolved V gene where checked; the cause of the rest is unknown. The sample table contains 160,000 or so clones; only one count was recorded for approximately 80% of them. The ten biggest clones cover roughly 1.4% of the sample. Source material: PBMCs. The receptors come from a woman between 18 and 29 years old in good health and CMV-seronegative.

The CDR3 is CASSLWTGESEAFF. CDR3 in DNA: TGTGCCAGCAGCTTGTGGACAGGGGAGTCAGAAGCTTTCTTT. V gene TRBV5-5 combines with J gene TRBJ1-1; 9 positions agree with TRBD1. Trimming cost V 1 base and J 8 bases; bases outside gene matches: 6. The germline gives CDR1 SGHKS, CDR2 YYEKEE (reference sequence). The CDR3 has 14 amino acids.

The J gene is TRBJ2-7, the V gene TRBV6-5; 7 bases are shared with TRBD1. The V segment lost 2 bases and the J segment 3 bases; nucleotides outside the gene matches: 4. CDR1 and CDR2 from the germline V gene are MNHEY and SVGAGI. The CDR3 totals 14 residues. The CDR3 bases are TGTGCCAGCAGTTACGAAGGACAGGACTACGAGCAGTACTTC. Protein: CASSYEGQDYEQYF.

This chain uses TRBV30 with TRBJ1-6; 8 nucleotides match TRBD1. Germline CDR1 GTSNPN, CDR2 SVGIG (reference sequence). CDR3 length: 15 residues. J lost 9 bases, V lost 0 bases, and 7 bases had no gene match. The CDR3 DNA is TGTGCCTGGAGTGTACCGACAGGGGAGGTTTCACCCCTCCACTTT. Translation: CAWSVPTGEVSPLHF.

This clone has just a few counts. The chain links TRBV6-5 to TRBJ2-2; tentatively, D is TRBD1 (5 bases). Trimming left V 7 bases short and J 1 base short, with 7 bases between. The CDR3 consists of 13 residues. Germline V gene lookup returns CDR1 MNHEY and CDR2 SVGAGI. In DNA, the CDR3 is TGTGCCAGCAATCAGGGGAACACCGGGGAGCTGTTTTTT. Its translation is CASNQGNTGELFF.

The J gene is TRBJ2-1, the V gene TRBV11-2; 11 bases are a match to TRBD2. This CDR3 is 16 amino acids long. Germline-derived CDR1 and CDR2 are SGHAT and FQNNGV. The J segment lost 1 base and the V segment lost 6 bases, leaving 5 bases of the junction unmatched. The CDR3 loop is CASRELAGGSYNEQFF. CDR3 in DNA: TGTGCCAGCAGAGAGCTAGCGGGGGGTTCCTACAATGAGCAGTTCTTC.

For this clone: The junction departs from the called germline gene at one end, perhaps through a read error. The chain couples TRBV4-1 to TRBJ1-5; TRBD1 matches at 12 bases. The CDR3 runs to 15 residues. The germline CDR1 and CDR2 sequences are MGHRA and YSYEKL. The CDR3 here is CASSPRDRGHRNRYF. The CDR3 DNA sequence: TGCGCCAGCAGCCCCCGGGACAGGGGGCACCGTAATAGGTATTTT.

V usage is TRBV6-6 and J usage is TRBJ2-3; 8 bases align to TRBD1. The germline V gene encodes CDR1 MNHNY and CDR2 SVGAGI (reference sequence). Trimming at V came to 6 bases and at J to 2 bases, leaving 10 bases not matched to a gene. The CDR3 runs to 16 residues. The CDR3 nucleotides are TGTGCCAGCAGCTCCCGGACAGGGTACATCACAGATACGCAGTATTTT. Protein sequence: CASSSRTGYITDTQYF.

CDR3 in amino acids: CASSLDGGQGRVTEAFF. The DNA of the CDR3 is TGTGCCAGCAGCTTGGACGGAGGGCAGGGTCGGGTCACTGAAGCTTTCTTT. The genes are TRBV5-4 and TRBJ1-1; TRBD1 is a possible D gene (5 bases). The germline CDR1 and CDR2 sequences are SGHNT and YYREEE (reference sequence). The CDR3 sequence is 17 residues long. The V gene lost 0 bases and the J gene lost 4 bases, with 19 bases spanning the gap.

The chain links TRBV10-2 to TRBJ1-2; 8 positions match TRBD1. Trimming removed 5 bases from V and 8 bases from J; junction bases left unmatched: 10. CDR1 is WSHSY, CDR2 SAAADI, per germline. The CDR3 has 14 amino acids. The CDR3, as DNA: TGCGCCAGCAGTCCCGGGACAGGTTCCGGGGGCTACACCTTC. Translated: CASSPGTGSGGYTF.

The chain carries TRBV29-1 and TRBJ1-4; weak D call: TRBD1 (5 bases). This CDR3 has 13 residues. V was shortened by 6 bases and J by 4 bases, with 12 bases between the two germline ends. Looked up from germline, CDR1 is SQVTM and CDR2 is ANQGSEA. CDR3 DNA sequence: TGCAGCGTGCGGGACTCAAGTAATGAAAAACTGTTTTTT. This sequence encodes CSVRDSSNEKLFF. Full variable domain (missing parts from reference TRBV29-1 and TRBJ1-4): SAVISQKPSRDICQRGTSLTIQCQVDSQVTMMFWYRQQPGQSLTLIATANQGSEATYESGFVIDKFPISRPNLTFSTLTVSNMSPEDSSIYLCSVRDSSNEKLFFGSGTQLSVL.

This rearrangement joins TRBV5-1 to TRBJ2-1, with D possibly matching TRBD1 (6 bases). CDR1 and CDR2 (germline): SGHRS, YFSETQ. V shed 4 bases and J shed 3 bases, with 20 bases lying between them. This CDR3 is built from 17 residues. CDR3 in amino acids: CASSLFLRGIDYNEQFF. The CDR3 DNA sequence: TGCGCCAGCAGCCTCTTTTTGAGGGGGATAGACTACAATGAGCAGTTCTTC.

Written as DNA, the CDR3 is TGCAGCGTTGGGTCCGGGGGACATGGCTACACCTTC. It codes for CSVGSGGHGYTF. V gene TRBV29-1 combines with J gene TRBJ1-2, with D perhaps TRBD1 (5 bases). From germline, CDR1 is SQVTM and CDR2 ANQGSEA. V was clipped by 4 bases and J by 6 bases, with 12 bases between them. The CDR3 covers 12 residues.

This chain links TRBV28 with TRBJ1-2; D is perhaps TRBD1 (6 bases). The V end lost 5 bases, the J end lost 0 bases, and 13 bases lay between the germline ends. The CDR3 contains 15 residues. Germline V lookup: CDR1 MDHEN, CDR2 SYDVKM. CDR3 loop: CASSLTGPSNYGYTF. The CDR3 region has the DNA TGTGCCAGCAGTCTTACAGGGCCTTCTAACTATGGCTACACCTTC.

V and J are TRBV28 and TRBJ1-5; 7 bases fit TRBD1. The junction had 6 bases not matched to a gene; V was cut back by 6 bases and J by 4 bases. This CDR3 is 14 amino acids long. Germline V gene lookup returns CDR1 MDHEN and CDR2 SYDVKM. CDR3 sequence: CASSPTGENQPQHF. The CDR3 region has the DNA TGTGCCAGCAGCCCCACAGGGGAAAATCAGCCCCAGCATTTT.

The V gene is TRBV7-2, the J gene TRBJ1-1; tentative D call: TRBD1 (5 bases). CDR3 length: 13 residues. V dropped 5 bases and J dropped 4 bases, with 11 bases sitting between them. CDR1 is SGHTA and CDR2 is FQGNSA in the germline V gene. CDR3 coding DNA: TGTGCCAGCAGCCAATACAGGAGCACTGAAGCTTTCTTT. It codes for CASSQYRSTEAFF.